This TCR beta chain stems from a study of blood T cell repertoires in COVID-19 (dated by TCRdb to 2018 to 2020). Broadly, across the study: Samples from collaborators originated in the United States, Italy and Spain and spanned both the acute and convalescent phases of COVID-19. The material from the prospective study consisted of cDNA or gDNA derived from T cells, B-cell-depleted T cells, or PBMCs. Deeply sampled blood TCRbeta repertoires from subjects exposed to, actively infected with, or recovered from COVID-19 were included in the dataset. The repertoires were released in a freely available public database meant as a resource for research on the immune response to SARS-CoV-2. Samples came from the ongoing ImmuneRACE study (first 160 participants) plus 1,254 subjects from 6 global collaborators. The sample metadata nearly always contained a de-identified subject ID, COVID-19 status, age in years and sex. Where HLA class I and class II types were available, the types were taken from metadata supplied by the sample provider, not from assay-based typing. What the study reported, not specific to this receptor: The quantity of clinical and demographic metadata differed by source and by participant and was supplied without curation.

TCRbeta CDR3 regions were amplified from genomic DNA by means of the immunoSEQ Assay, a bias-controlled multiplex PCR. As for how the authors treated the data: The number of nucleated cells in each sample was estimated from the amplification of reference gene primers within the assay. Sequence reads were collapsed and filtered to measure the absolute abundance of every unique TCRbeta CDR3 rearrangement. Productive Simpson clonality was computed per sample as the square root of Simpson's diversity index over productive rearrangements. This is the immuneACCESS table as TCRdb keeps it, with only in-frame sequences that have V and J called. A part of the clones is gone; compared with another copy, unresolved V genes explain less than half, and the rest is unexplained. Clonal size and the V and J genes are those of that table, whereas D and trimming came from the DNA. The table for this sample lists approximately 100,000 clones; about 64% of them were counted only once. More than 0.8% of the sample is in the top ten clones.

At the junction V is shortened by 5 bases and J by 1 base, with 8 bases in between. From cysteine to phenylalanine, the CDR3 is 13 amino acids long. Only the CDR3 region is kept as DNA, spanning 39 bases read in frame from base 1. Reading the germline V gene (reference sequence) gives CDR1 MNHNY and CDR2 SVGAGI. This clone has a handful of counts. What this receptor recognizes is not known. Base qualities are missing; no much larger clone stands one base away. Each collaborating institution followed its own protocols to collect whole blood in K2EDTA tubes. For TCRbeta analysis, collaborators shipped samples in one of three forms: frozen whole blood, isolated PBMCs, or DNA extracted from either of those sample types.

Material: peripheral blood. The sequence derives from a human donor with acute or convalescent COVID-19. The donor label of this sample is uncertain. The chain joins TRBV6-6 to TRBJ1-1; TRBD1 is a possible D gene, resting on 5 matching bases. DNA sequence: TGTGCCAGCAGTACCAGGGAGAACACTGAAGCTTTCTTT. Its product reads: CASSTRENTEAFF.